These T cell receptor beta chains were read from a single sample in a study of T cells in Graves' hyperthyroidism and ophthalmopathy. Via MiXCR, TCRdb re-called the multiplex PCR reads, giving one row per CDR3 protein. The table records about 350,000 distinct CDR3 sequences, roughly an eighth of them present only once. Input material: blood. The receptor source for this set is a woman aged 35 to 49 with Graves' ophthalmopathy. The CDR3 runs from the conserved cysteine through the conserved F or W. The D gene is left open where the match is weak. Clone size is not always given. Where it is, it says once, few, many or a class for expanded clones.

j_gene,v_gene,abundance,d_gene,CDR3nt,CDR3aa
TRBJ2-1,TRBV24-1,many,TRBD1,TGTGCCACTCCCGGGACAGGTTTTGTGCATGAGCAGTTCTTC,CATPGTGFVHEQFF
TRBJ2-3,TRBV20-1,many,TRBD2,TGCAGTGCTAGAAAGCGGGAGTGGGGAGATACGCAGTATTTT,CSARKREWGDTQYF
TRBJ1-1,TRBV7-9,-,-,TGTGCCAGCAGCGTGGGTCTTATGAACACTGAAGCTTTCTTT,CASSVGLMNTEAFF
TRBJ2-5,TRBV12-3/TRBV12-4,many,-,TGTGCCAGCAGTCCTACAGGTTTGGAGACCCAGTACTTC,CASSPTGLETQYF
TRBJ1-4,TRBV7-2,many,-,TGTGCCAGCAGAACCACAGGGATTAATGAAAAACTGTTTTTT,CASRTTGINEKLFF
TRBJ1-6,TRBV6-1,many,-,TGTGCCAGCAGGCCTACAGGAGGTAGTAATTCACCCCTCCACTTT,CASRPTGGSNSPLHF
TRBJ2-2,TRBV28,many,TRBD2,TGTGCCAGCAGCAGACTAGCGGGGGGCCGCTGGACCGGGGAGCTGTTTTTT,CASSRLAGGRWTGELFF
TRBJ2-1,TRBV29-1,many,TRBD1,TGCAGCGCCCCACCCCCGACAGGGATCGGCAATGAGCAGTTCTTC,CSAPPPTGIGNEQFF
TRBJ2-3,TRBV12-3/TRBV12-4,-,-,TGTGCCAGCAGTTTATGGGGCGGAGATACGCAGTATTTT,CASSLWGGDTQYF
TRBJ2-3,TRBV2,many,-,TGTGCCAGCAGGCTCCGAGGGGATACGCAGTATTTT,CASRLRGDTQYF
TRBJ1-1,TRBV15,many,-,TGTGCCACCAGCACCAGAGCGTTGAACACTGAAGCTTTCTTT,CATSTRALNTEAFF
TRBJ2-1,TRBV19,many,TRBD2,TGTGCCAGTAGTCCTGAGCGGGGTAATTACAATGAGCAGTTCTTC,CASSPERGNYNEQFF
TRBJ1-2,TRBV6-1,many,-,TGTGCCAGCGCAGGACCAGATTGGGGGAATGGGCGCTATGGCTACACCTTC,CASAGPDWGNGRYGYTF
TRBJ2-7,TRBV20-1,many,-,TGCAGTGCTCCTAGGATGGGAACCTACGAGCAGTACTTC,CSAPRMGTYEQYF
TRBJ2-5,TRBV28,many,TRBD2,TGTGCCAGCAGTTTAGGACTAGCGGGGCCTCAAGAGACCCAGTACTTC,CASSLGLAGPQETQYF
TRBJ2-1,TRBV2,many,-,TGTGCCAGCAGTGAACGCGGGAGCCGGGACAGGGAGCAGTTCTTC,CASSERGSRDREQFF
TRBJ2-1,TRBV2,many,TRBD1,TGTGCCAGCAGTGAAGTGAGGACAGGGAGAGGAGAGCAGTTCTTC,CASSEVRTGRGEQFF
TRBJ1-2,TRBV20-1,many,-,TGCAGTGCTAGGGTCCGGGGGAAGGTTGGCTACACCTTC,CSARVRGKVGYTF
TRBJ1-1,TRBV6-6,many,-,TGTGCCAGCAGTTACGATCCGGTTGGCACTGAAGCTTTCTTT,CASSYDPVGTEAFF
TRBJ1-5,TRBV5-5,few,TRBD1,TGTGCCAGCAGCTTGACCGGGACAGGAAATAGCAATCAGCCCCAGCATTTT,CASSLTGTGNSNQPQHF
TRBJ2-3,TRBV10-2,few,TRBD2,TGCGCCAGCAGTGAGTCGGGGACTAGCGGGTGGTACACAGATACGCAGTATTTT,CASSESGTSGWYTDTQYF
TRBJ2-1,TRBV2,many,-,TGTGCCAGCAGGTCAAGGGGGAAGAGGCAGTTCTTC,CASRSRGKRQFF
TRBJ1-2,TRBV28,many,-,TGTGCCAGCAGTTTAGTATATGGCGGCTACACCTTC,CASSLVYGGYTF
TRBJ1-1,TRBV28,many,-,TGTGCCAGCAGTTTGGACCTCACAGGGCCATTGAACACTGAAGCTTTCTTT,CASSLDLTGPLNTEAFF
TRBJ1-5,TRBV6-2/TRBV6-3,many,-,TGTGCCAGCAGTTATCAGAGAGGGGACGGAAAGAGCAATCAGCCCCAGCATTTT,CASSYQRGDGKSNQPQHF
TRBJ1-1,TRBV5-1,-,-,TGCGCCAGCAGCCCTTATTTTACAAAGAGGAACACTGAAGCTTTCTTT,CASSPYFTKRNTEAFF
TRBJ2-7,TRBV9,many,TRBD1,TGTGCCAGCAGCAGTGGACAGGGTGGCTACGAGCAGTACTTC,CASSSGQGGYEQYF